Below, 4 T cell receptor beta chains from the same sample are listed, as sequenced in a study of blood T cell repertoires in COVID-19. The data were produced by immunoSEQ multiplex PCR, yet TCRdb's version contains in-frame clones alone and is incomplete. The sample includes 69,000 or so clones, nearly 90% of them seen just once. The sequencing sample was made of peripheral blood. The origin of the receptors is a man in his fifties or sixties with acute or convalescent COVID-19.

The chain is built from TRBV5-1 and TRBJ2-7; a weak D match, TRBD2 (6 bases). Germline V gives CDR1 SGHRS, CDR2 YFSETQ. The CDR3 sequence is 14 residues long. The germline V and J ends were trimmed by 6 bases and 2 bases, with 15 bases remaining between them. The CDR3 DNA sequence: TGCGCCAGCAAGGTGCTGGAGGGCCCCTACGAGCAGTACTTC. This encodes CASKVLEGPYEQYF.

The chain links TRBV6-5 to TRBJ2-7, with 8 nucleotides matching TRBD1. Germline CDR1 and CDR2: MNHEY and SVGAGI. CDR3 length equals 15 residues. V lost 7 bases and J lost 6; bases outside the gene matches: 14. In nucleotides, the CDR3 is TGTGCCAGCATCCTACGTGAACAGGGGGAAGTCGAGCAGTACTTC. Protein: CASILREQGEVEQYF.

The V and J genes are TRBV5-4 and TRBJ2-5, with 14 positions matching TRBD2. Germline V CDR1 and CDR2: SGHNT, YYREEE (reference sequence). Trimming removed 4 bases from V and 2 bases from J; junction bases left unmatched: 4. The CDR3 runs 16 residues. In nucleotides, the CDR3 is TGTGCCAGCAGCCTCGGACTAGCGGGAGGACAAGAGACCCAGTACTTC. It translates to CASSLGLAGGQETQYF.

V and J are TRBV24-1 and TRBJ1-1; D uncertain. Per germline, CDR1 KGHDR and CDR2 SFDVKD. V lost 3 bases and J 3 bases, leaving 7 bases between the germline ends. The CDR3 covers 13 residues. The CDR3: CATSDAPDTEAFF. The CDR3 DNA follows: TGTGCCACCAGTGATGCCCCGGACACTGAAGCTTTCTTT.